This is a list of T cell receptor beta chains from one sample in a study of blood T cell repertoires in COVID-19. Clones were sequenced by immunoSEQ multiplex PCR, and TCRdb holds only the in-frame ones, with some missing. This repertoire shows roughly 250,000 clones, about 81% found once; its top ten account for about an eighth. Specimen: peripheral blood. These receptors were obtained from a woman aged 60-75 years with active or convalescent COVID-19. CDR3s include the opening cysteine and the closing phenylalanine or tryptophan. The D gene is left open where the match is weak. Some rows have no size entry. The others give once, few or many, or a class for an expanded clone.

CDR3 | DNA | length | J | V | D | size
CASSYSASGTRPGELFF | TGTGCCAGCAGTTACTCGGCAAGCGGGACGAGGCCCGGGGAGCTGTTTTTT | 17 | TRBJ2-2 | TRBV6-2/TRBV6-3 | TRBD2 | -
CASSRSGTQVTTSYEQYF | TGCGCCAGCAGCCGAAGCGGGACCCAGGTGACTACCTCCTACGAGCAGTACTTC | 18 | TRBJ2-7 | TRBV5-1 | TRBD2 | -
CASSQAYSHYEQYF | TGTGCCAGCAGCCAAGCTTACTCCCACTACGAGCAGTACTTC | 14 | TRBJ2-7 | TRBV3-1/TRBV3-2 | - | -
CASSMDRWAASGANVLTF | TGCGCCAGCAGCATGGACAGGTGGGCCGCCTCTGGGGCCAACGTCCTGACTTTC | 18 | TRBJ2-6 | TRBV5-1 | TRBD1 | -
CASSGGQAYTEAFF | TGTGCCAGCAGCGGGGGACAGGCCTACACTGAAGCTTTCTTT | 14 | TRBJ1-1 | TRBV6-5 | TRBD1 | -
CASRAGQGAGYTF | TGCGCCAGCCGAGCTGGACAGGGGGCTGGCTACACCTTC | 13 | TRBJ1-2 | TRBV5-1 | TRBD1 | -
CASSPQGANQPQHF | TGCGCCAGCAGCCCACAGGGGGCGAATCAGCCCCAGCATTTT | 14 | TRBJ1-5 | TRBV10-2 | TRBD1 | -
CASSLYSLLAGTYNEQFF | TGTGCCAGCAGTTTATACTCACTGCTAGCGGGGACTTACAATGAGCAGTTCTTC | 18 | TRBJ2-1 | TRBV27 | TRBD2 | -
CSVQQVNTEAFF | TGCAGCGTCCAACAAGTGAACACTGAAGCTTTCTTT | 12 | TRBJ1-1 | TRBV29-1 | - | once
CASSLGGQGQETQYF | TGTGCCAGCAGCTTAGGGGGACAGGGTCAAGAGACCCAGTACTTC | 15 | TRBJ2-5 | TRBV11-3 | TRBD1 | few
CASSLDQDWNRATQYF | TGTGCCAGCAGCTTAGATCAGGACTGGAACAGGGCGACCCAGTACTTC | 16 | TRBJ2-5 | TRBV7-2 | - | -
CASNRGRVDNEQFF | TGTGCCAGCAACCGGGGAAGGGTTGACAATGAGCAGTTCTTC | 14 | TRBJ2-1 | TRBV6-5 | - | once
CASSNPSGTASYEQYF | TGTGCCAGTAGCAATCCGTCCGGGACAGCGTCCTACGAGCAGTACTTC | 16 | TRBJ2-7 | TRBV19 | TRBD1 | -
CSANPGGEETQYF | TGCAGCGCCAACCCCGGAGGGGAAGAGACCCAGTACTTC | 13 | TRBJ2-5 | TRBV29-1 | - | once
CASSPYAQGVTNEKLFF | TGTGCCAGCTCACCCTACGCTCAGGGGGTAACTAATGAAAAACTGTTTTTT | 17 | TRBJ1-4 | TRBV18 | TRBD1 | -
CASSLAWPGSFYGYTF | TGCGCCAGCAGCTTGGCTTGGCCAGGGTCTTTCTATGGCTACACCTTC | 16 | TRBJ1-2 | TRBV5-1 | - | -
CASSGGSGETQYF | TGTGCCAGCAGTGGTGGGAGTGGGGAGACCCAGTACTTC | 13 | TRBJ2-5 | TRBV2 | - | -
CASKAGQGLSAEAFF | TGCGCCAGCAAGGCCGGACAGGGTTTATCCGCTGAAGCTTTCTTT | 15 | TRBJ1-1 | TRBV5-1 | TRBD1 | -
CASSPLGSGIAEAFF | TGTGCCAGCTCACCACTTGGTTCGGGGATCGCTGAAGCTTTCTTT | 15 | TRBJ1-1 | TRBV18 | - | -
CAWSVGLAGDLTDTQYF | TGTGCCTGGAGTGTCGGGCTAGCGGGGGACCTCACAGATACGCAGTATTTT | 17 | TRBJ2-3 | TRBV30 | TRBD2 | -
CASSIPTGLIQPQHF | TGTGCCAGTAGTATCCCGACAGGGCTAATTCAGCCCCAGCATTTT | 15 | TRBJ1-5 | TRBV19 | TRBD1 | few
CAWRKQGNEKLFF | TGTGCCTGGAGGAAACAGGGTAACGAAAAACTGTTTTTT | 13 | TRBJ1-4 | TRBV30 | - | -
CASRRTMNTEAFF | TGTGCCAGCAGAAGGACAATGAACACTGAAGCTTTCTTT | 13 | TRBJ1-1 | TRBV6-5 | - | -
CASTTENTEAFF | TGTGCCAGCACCACAGAAAACACTGAAGCTTTCTTT | 12 | TRBJ1-1 | TRBV11-1 | - | -
CASSLAGDRGETQYF | TGTGCCAGCAGCTTGGCAGGGGACAGGGGGGAGACCCAGTACTTC | 15 | TRBJ2-5 | TRBV5-4 | TRBD1 | -
CASSPTTGAYGYTF | TGTGCCAGCAGCCCCACGACAGGGGCCTATGGCTACACCTTC | 14 | TRBJ1-2 | TRBV14 | TRBD1 | -
CASSSTNFKTSGRDTQYF | TGTGCCAGCAGTTCCACGAATTTCAAGACTAGCGGTCGGGATACGCAGTATTTT | 18 | TRBJ2-3 | TRBV28 | TRBD2 | -
CASSRDRNEKLFF | TGTGCCAGCAGTCGGGACAGAAATGAAAAACTGTTTTTT | 13 | TRBJ1-4 | TRBV2 | TRBD1 | -
CASSQDRGLHEQYF | TGTGCCAGCTCCCAGGACAGGGGGCTACACGAGCAGTACTTC | 14 | TRBJ2-7 | TRBV18 | TRBD1 | -
CASSPREDTQYF | TGTGCCAGCTCACCTAGGGAGGATACGCAGTATTTT | 12 | TRBJ2-3 | TRBV18 | - | once
CASSYKRDPSYNEQFF | TGTGCCAGCAGTTATAAGCGGGACCCATCCTACAATGAGCAGTTCTTC | 16 | TRBJ2-1 | TRBV7-8 | TRBD2 | -
CASSARDRAPEAFF | TGTGCCAGCAGCGCCCGGGACAGGGCGCCTGAAGCTTTCTTT | 14 | TRBJ1-1 | TRBV6-5 | TRBD1 | -
CASTPRGARGTEAFF | TGTGCCAGCACCCCTCGCGGGGCGAGGGGCACTGAAGCTTTCTTT | 15 | TRBJ1-1 | TRBV6-5 | - | -
CASSLSRDQPQHF | TGTGCCAGCAGTTTATCGCGGGATCAGCCCCAGCATTTT | 13 | TRBJ1-5 | TRBV27 | - | -
CASSFSAGGSTDTQYF | TGTGCCAGCAGCTTTTCTGCGGGGGGGAGCACAGATACGCAGTATTTT | 16 | TRBJ2-3 | TRBV7-9 | TRBD2 | -